This TCR beta chain was recovered during a study of cytomegalovirus exposure and HLA in healthy donors. Study-level results: A few V segments could not be told apart, such as TRBV6-2 and TRBV6-3, and were left out. Fewer N-insertions than the roughly 600-donor mean were reportedly shown by an Asian-associated ancestry cluster in a later analysis.

In the case of this clone: The antigen is undetermined.

The study ran its PCR with 60 Vbeta and 13 Jbeta primers. Some clones are missing from TCRdb's copy, which holds only in-frame ones; the method was immunoSEQ multiplex PCR. This sample yields about 140,000 clones, of which 77% are seen a single time; around 1.5% belongs to the top ten. Per the germline V gene, CDR1 is SGHKS and CDR2 is YYEKEE (reference sequence). Trimming stripped 0 bases from V and 2 bases from J, with 6 bases between. The length of the CDR3 is 14 residues. Sequencing was performed on PBMCs. The clonotype originates from a female donor in good health and CMV-seronegative. V is TRBV5-5 and J is TRBJ1-5, with no clear D. The CDR3 DNA sequence: TGTGCCAGCAGCTTGGTGGCCGGCAATCAGCCCCAGCATTTT. Translated, it gives CASSLVAGNQPQHF.